This entry is about one TCR beta chain. Its antigen is unidentified. This CDR3 has 15 amino acids. V dropped 3 bases and J dropped 7 bases, with 15 bases sitting between them. This record belongs to a study of identical twins. Study-wide results and caveats: Reduced insertions were recorded for abundant cord blood beta clonotypes, with no such pattern in memory repertoires.

One entry per CDR3 protein, called by TCRdb with MiXCR from the 5' RACE reads. The sample lists approximately 700,000 distinct CDR3 sequences; 15% to 20% were seen once. This same sample was also taken into another study, of T cells expressing NK-cell markers. From that paper: In several experiments, sorting was confined to alpha-beta TCR T cells through use of an anti-gamma-delta TCR antibody. Of the CD8+ T cell pool in about six donors, roughly 1.0-8% was accounted for by dominant NKG2C+ clonotypes.

This clonotype was sampled from a woman younger than 30 in good health. The source material was PBMCs. This chain connects TRBV12-3 or TRBV12-4 to TRBJ1-4; TRBD1 is a possible D gene (6 bases). DNA of the CDR3: TGTGCCAGCAGTTTTCGAAGGGGGGGGACTGAAAAACTGTTTTTT. Protein: CASSFRRGGTEKLFF.